Following are 6 T cell receptor beta chains from one sample sequenced in a study of blood T cell repertoires in COVID-19. The protocol was immunoSEQ multiplex PCR, while the TCRdb copy is restricted to in-frame clones and leaves out a portion. Of 110,000 or so clones listed, approximately 85% are singletons. The material sequenced was peripheral blood. Receptors were obtained from a man aged 35-49 years with acute or convalescent COVID-19.

The chain is built from TRBV7-2 and TRBJ2-4; D perhaps matches TRBD2 (5 bases). The ends were cut back, 1 base at V and 8 bases at J, with 12 bases in the middle. This CDR3 contains 14 residues. Germline CDR1 reads SGHTA; CDR2 reads FQGNSA. As DNA, the CDR3 is TGTGCCAGCAGCTTAGAAGCCCTGGGAGACATTCAGTACTTC. Protein sequence: CASSLEALGDIQYF.

The chain links TRBV29-1 to TRBJ1-1, with D unresolved. The germline V gene encodes CDR1 SQVTM and CDR2 ANQGSEA. The CDR3 covers 10 residues. V lost 7 bases and J lost 3, with 6 bases in between. CDR3 DNA sequence: TGCAGCGCGCGAGACACTGAAGCTTTCTTT. It is translated as CSARDTEAFF.

The rearrangement links TRBV29-1 to TRBJ1-1; possibly TRBD1 for D (5 bases). Trimming took off 8 bases at V and 3 bases at J, with 13 bases between the two ends. CDR3 size: 12 residues. In germline, CDR1 is SQVTM, CDR2 ANQGSEA. CDR3 region: CSSGGGDTEAFF. The CDR3, as DNA: TGCAGCTCGGGGGGAGGGGACACTGAAGCTTTCTTT. Together with reference TRBV29-1 and TRBJ1-1, the CDR3 gives the full variable domain: SAVISQKPSRDICQRGTSLTIQCQVDSQVTMMFWYRQQPGQSLTLIATANQGSEATYESGFVIDKFPISRPNLTFSTLTVSNMSPEDSSIYLCSSGGGDTEAFFGQGTRLTVV.

The V call is TRBV9, the J call TRBJ2-5; tentative D call: TRBD2 (5 bases). CDR1 SGDLS and CDR2 YYNGEE come from the germline V gene. Trimming cost V 4 bases and J 4 bases, with 17 bases left between them. This CDR3 is built from 15 residues. The DNA of the CDR3 is TGTGCCAGCAGCACCCGGGGAAATCCGCTAGAGACCCAGTACTTC. As protein: CASSTRGNPLETQYF.

This rearrangement joins TRBV29-1 to TRBJ2-7, with D possibly being TRBD1 (6 bases). V lost 3 bases, J lost 5 bases, and 17 bases lay in between. Germline loops: CDR1 SQVTM, CDR2 ANQGSEA. This CDR3 contains 14 residues. The CDR3 region has the DNA TGCAGCGTTGATCGAGCAGGGGTAGCTGACGAGCAGTACTTC. Translating gives CSVDRAGVADEQYF.

This clone appeared a single time. The chain uses TRBV13 and TRBJ2-7; D perhaps matches TRBD1 (6 bases). CDR3 size: 16 residues. Trimming took off 4 bases at V and 0 bases at J, with 16 bases between the two ends. The germline CDR1 and CDR2 sequences are PRHDT and FYEKMQ (reference sequence). The CDR3 DNA sequence: TGTGCCAGCAGCTCACAGGGCCCCGCTTACTCCTACGAGCAGTACTTC. It encodes CASSSQGPAYSYEQYF.